This T cell receptor beta chain was found in a study of blood T cell repertoires in COVID-19. Germline V gene lookup returns CDR1 SQVTM and CDR2 ANQGSEA. The CDR3 has 13 amino acids. The J segment lost 5 bases and the V segment lost 4 bases, leaving 7 bases of the junction unmatched. Generated by immunoSEQ multiplex PCR, the TCRdb table keeps only in-frame clones and is missing some. The sample yields 20,000 to 30,000 clones, 92% seen once. The TCR was taken from a human donor in a cohort sampled during active COVID-19. The specimen was peripheral blood. V is TRBV29-1 and J is TRBJ1-1; 7 nucleotides align to TRBD1. The CDR3 loop reads CSVAAGGGTEAFF. CDR3 coding DNA: TGCAGCGTTGCGGCAGGGGGAGGAACTGAAGCTTTCTTT.